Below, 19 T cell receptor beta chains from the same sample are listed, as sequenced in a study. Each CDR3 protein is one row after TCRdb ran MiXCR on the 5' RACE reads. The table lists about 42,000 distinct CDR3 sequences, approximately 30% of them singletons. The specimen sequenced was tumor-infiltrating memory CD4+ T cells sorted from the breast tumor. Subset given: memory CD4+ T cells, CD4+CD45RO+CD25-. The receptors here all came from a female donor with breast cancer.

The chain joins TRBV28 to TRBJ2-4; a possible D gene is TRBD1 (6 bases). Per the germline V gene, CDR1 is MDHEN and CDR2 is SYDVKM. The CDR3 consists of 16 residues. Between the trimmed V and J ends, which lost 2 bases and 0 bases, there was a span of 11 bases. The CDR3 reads CASSLGTSLAKNIQYF. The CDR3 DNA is TGTGCCAGCAGTTTAGGGACATCTCTAGCCAAAAACATTCAGTACTTC.

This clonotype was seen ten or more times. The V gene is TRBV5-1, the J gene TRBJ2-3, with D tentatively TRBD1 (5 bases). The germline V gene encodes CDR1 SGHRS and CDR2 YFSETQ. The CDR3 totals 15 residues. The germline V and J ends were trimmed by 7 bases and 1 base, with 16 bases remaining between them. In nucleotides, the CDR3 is TGCGCCAGCCGCAGGGAAATCCTAGGCACAGATACGCAGTATTTT. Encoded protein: CASRREILGTDTQYF.

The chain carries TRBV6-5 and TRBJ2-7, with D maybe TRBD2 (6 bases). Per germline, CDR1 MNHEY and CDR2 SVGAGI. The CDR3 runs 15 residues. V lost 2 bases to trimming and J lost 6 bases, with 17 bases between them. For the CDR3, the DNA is TGTGCCAGCAGTTACCTCTCGGACGGGGGATCCGAGCAGTACTTC. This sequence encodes CASSYLSDGGSEQYF.

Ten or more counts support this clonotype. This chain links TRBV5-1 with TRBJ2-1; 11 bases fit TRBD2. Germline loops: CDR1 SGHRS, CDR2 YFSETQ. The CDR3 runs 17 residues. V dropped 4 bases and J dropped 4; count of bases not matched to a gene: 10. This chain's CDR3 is CASSPGSGTSGYNEQFF. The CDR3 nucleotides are TGCGCCAGCAGCCCCGGAAGCGGGACTAGCGGTTACAATGAGCAGTTCTTC. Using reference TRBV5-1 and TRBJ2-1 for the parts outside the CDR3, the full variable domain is KAGVTQTPRYLIKTRGQQVTLSCSPISGHRSVSWYQQTPGQGLQFLFEYFSETQRNKGNFPGRFSGRQFSNSRSEMNVSTLELGDSALYLCASSPGSGTSGYNEQFFGPGTRLTVL.

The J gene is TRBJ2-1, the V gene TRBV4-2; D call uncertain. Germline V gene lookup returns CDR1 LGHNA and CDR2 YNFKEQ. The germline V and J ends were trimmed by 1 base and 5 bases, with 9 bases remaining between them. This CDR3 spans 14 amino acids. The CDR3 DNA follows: TGTGCCAGCAGCCAAGGAAGGGCGAACAATGAGCAGTTCTTC. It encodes CASSQGRANNEQFF.

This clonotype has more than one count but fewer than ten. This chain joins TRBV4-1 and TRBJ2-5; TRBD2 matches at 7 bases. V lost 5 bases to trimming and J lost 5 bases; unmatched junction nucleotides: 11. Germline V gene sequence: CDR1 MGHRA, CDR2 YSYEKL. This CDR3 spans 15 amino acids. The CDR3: CASSSQRDGEETQYF. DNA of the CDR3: TGCGCCAGCAGCTCACAGCGGGATGGGGAGGAGACCCAGTACTTC.

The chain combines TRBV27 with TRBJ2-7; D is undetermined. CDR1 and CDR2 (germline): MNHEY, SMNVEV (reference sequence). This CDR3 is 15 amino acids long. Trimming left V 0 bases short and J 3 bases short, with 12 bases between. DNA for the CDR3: TGTGCCAGCAGTTTATCCCTGGGGTTGCTCTACGAGCAGTACTTC. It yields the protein CASSLSLGLLYEQYF.

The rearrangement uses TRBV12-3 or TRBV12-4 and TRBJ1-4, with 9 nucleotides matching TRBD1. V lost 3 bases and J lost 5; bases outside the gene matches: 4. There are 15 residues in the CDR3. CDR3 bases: TGTGCCAGCAGTTTTACCGGGACAGGGAATGAAAAACTGTTTTTT. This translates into CASSFTGTGNEKLFF.

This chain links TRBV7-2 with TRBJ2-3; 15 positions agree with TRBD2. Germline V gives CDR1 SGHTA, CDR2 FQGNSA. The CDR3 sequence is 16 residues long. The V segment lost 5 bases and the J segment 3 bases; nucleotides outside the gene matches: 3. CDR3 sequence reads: CASSRTSGGGTDTQYF. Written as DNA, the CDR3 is TGTGCCAGCAGCCGGACTAGCGGGGGGGGGACAGATACGCAGTATTTT.

For the CDR3, the DNA is TGTGCCAGCTCCAAGGACGGCTATGGCTACACCTTC. Its translation is CASSKDGYGYTF. The chain carries TRBV7-3 and TRBJ1-2; D gene unclear. Between the trimmed V and J ends, which lost 8 bases and 4 bases, there was a span of 11 bases. The V gene's germline CDR1 is SGHTA and CDR2 FQGTGA. The CDR3 runs to 12 residues.

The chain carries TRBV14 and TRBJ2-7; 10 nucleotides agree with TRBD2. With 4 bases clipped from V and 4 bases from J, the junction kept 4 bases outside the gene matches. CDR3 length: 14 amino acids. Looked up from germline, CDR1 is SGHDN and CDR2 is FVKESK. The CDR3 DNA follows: TGTGCCAGCAGCCCTAGCGGGAGTAGGTACGAGCAGTACTTC. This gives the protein CASSPSGSRYEQYF. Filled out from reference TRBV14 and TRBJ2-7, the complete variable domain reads EAGVTQFPSHSVIEKGQTVTLRCDPISGHDNLYWYRRVMGKEIKFLLHFVKESKQDESGMPNNRFLAERTGGTYSTLKVQPAELEDSGVYFCASSPSGSRYEQYFGPGTRLTVT.

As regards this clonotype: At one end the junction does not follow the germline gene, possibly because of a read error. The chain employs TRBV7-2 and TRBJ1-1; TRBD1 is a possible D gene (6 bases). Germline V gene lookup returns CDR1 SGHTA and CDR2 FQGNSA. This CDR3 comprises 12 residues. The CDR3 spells CVSSPDRTEAFF. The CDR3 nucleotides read TGTGTCAGCAGCCCAGACAGGACTGAAGCTTTCTTT.

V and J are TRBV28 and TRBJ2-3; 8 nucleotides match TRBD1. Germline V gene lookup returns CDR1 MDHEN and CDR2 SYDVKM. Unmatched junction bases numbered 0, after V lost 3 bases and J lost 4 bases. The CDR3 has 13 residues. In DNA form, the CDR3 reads TGTGCCAGCAGTTTCAGGGGGCCAGATACGCAGTATTTT. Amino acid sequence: CASSFRGPDTQYF.

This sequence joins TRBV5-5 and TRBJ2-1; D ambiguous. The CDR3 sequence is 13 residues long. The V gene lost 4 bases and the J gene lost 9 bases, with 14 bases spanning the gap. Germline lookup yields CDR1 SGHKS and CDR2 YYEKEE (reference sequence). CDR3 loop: CASSPIETPEQFF. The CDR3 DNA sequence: TGTGCCAGCAGCCCGATCGAGACTCCTGAGCAGTTCTTC.

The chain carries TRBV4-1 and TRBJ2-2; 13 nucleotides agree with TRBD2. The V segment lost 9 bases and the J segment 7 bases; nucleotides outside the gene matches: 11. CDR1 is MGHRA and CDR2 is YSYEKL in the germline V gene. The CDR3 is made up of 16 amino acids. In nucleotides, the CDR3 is TGCGCCAGTACTGGACTAGCGGGAGCGGGAGGCGGGGAGCTGTTTTTT. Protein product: CASTGLAGAGGGELFF.

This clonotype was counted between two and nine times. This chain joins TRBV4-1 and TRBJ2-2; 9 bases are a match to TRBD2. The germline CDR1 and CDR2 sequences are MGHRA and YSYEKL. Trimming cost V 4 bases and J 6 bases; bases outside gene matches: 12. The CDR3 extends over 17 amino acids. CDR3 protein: CASSPITSGRTPGELFF. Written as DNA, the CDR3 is TGCGCCAGCAGCCCAATCACCAGCGGGAGGACCCCCGGGGAGCTGTTTTTT.

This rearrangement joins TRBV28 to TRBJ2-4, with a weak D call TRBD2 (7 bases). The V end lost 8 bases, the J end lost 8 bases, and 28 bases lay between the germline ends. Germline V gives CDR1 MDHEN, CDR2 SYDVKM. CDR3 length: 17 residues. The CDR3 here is CASEGSGARGGMDIQYF. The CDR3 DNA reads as TGTGCCAGCGAGGGGAGCGGGGCTAGAGGGGGTATGGACATTCAGTACTTC.

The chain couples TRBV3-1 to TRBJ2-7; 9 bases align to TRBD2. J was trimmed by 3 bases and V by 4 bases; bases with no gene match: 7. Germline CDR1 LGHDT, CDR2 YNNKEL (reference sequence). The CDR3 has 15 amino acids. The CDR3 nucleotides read TGTGCCAGCAGCCGTGGACTAGCGACGTACTACGAGCAGTACTTC. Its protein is CASSRGLATYYEQYF.

The CDR3 spells CASSLGSSGFDEQFF. CDR3 coding DNA: TGTGCCAGCAGCTTAGGGTCTAGCGGGTTCGATGAGCAGTTCTTC. This chain joins TRBV7-2 and TRBJ2-1; TRBD2 aligns across 8 bases. Trimming at V came to 1 base and at J to 8 bases, leaving 7 bases not matched to a gene. In germline, CDR1 is SGHTA, CDR2 FQGNSA. The CDR3 sequence is 15 residues long.